These 17 T cell receptor beta chains were sequenced from one sample in a study of cytomegalovirus exposure and HLA in healthy donors. Amplification used 60 Vbeta primers and 13 Jbeta primers. TCRdb's table, derived via immunoSEQ multiplex PCR, lists solely in-frame clones and lacks some. Counted here are some 80,000 clones, approximately 80% occurring once; the ten biggest clones make up 3% to 3.5%. The sample comprised PBMCs. Receptors were obtained from a man aged 50-59 years in good health and CMV-seronegative.

There are a few counts of this clone. This rearrangement joins TRBV7-9 to TRBJ1-4, with no clear D. Germline V lookup: CDR1 SEHNR, CDR2 FQNEAQ (reference sequence). CDR3 length: 13 residues. The V and J ends lost 0 bases and 3 bases respectively, with 2 bases between them. The CDR3 DNA sequence: TGTGCCAGCAGCTTAGCCTCTAATGAAAAACTGTTTTTT. Amino acid sequence: CASSLASNEKLFF.

This clone was seen only a few times. V and J are TRBV7-6 and TRBJ2-1; 9 nucleotides align to TRBD1. The CDR3 loop spans 13 amino acids. V gave up 11 bases and J gave up 9 bases; unmatched junction bases: 11. CDR1 SGHVS and CDR2 FNYEAQ come from the germline V gene. CDR3 DNA sequence: TGTGCCGTTTCCCGGGACAGGGTCGCTGAGCAGTTCTTC. It is translated as CAVSRDRVAEQFF. Variable domain in full (rest from reference TRBV7-6 and TRBJ2-1): GAGVSQSPRYKVTKRGQDVALRCDPISGHVSLYWYRQALGQGPEFLTYFNYEAQQDKSGLPNDRFSAERPEGSISTLTIQRTEQRDSAMYRCAVSRDRVAEQFFGPGTRLTVL.

The rearrangement joins TRBV10-2 to TRBJ1-1; 7 bases are shared with TRBD1. Germline V CDR1 and CDR2: WSHSY, SAAADI. The CDR3 spans 15 residues. The trim removed 0 bases at V and 4 bases at J, leaving 5 bases unmatched. The CDR3 DNA reads TGCGCCAGCAGTGAGTCGACAGGGCGGACCACTGAAGCTTTCTTT. The encoded protein is CASSESTGRTTEAFF.

This chain connects TRBV11-2 to TRBJ1-3; no clear D gene. The CDR3 sequence is 14 residues long. V lost 4 bases and J lost 4, with 11 bases in between. CDR1 and CDR2 from the germline V gene are SGHAT and FQNNGV. CDR3 sequence reads: CASSSGLGGNTIYF. CDR3 nucleotides: TGTGCCAGCAGCTCTGGACTGGGCGGAAACACCATATATTTT.

In its sample, this clone was seen a few times. The chain is built from TRBV6-4 and TRBJ2-3, with TRBD2 identical over 8 bases. V shed 6 bases and J 8 bases; nucleotides not matched to a gene: 16. Germline V gene sequence: CDR1 MRHNA, CDR2 SNTAGT. This CDR3 spans 16 amino acids. Written as DNA, the CDR3 is TGTGCCAGCAGGGGCATAGCGGGGTGTCAACTTAGTACGCAGTATTTT. Its protein is CASRGIAGCQLSTQYF.

In this sample, this clone turned up a few times. The CDR3 sequence is CASSPGLAGGLETQYF. The CDR3 DNA sequence: TGCGCCAGCAGCCCGGGACTAGCGGGGGGGCTGGAGACCCAGTACTTC. The chain combines TRBV5-1 with TRBJ2-5, with 16 bases fitting TRBD2. Germline-derived CDR1 and CDR2 are SGHRS and YFSETQ. This CDR3 region has 16 residues. Losses at the gene ends were 4 bases for V and 5 bases for J; bases not matched to a gene: 5.

This clone showed up just once. V gene TRBV19 combines with J gene TRBJ1-4; 7 bases map to TRBD1. CDR1 and CDR2 from the germline V gene are LNHDA and SQIVND (reference sequence). V lost 2 bases to trimming and J lost 7 bases; unmatched junction nucleotides: 13. The CDR3 totals 17 residues. DNA for the CDR3: TGTGCCAGTAGTATACCCCTCTACAGGGGACAGTCTGAAAAACTGTTTTTT. As protein: CASSIPLYRGQSEKLFF.

The chain combines TRBV18 with TRBJ2-7; 7 bases are shared with TRBD1. The CDR3 spans 14 residues. The germline CDR1 and CDR2 sequences are KGHSH and LQKENI. The V segment lost 8 bases and the J segment 4 bases; nucleotides outside the gene matches: 11. The CDR3 DNA sequence: TGTGCCAGCGCTATCCGACAGGGCCTTTACGAGCAGTACTTC. It yields the protein CASAIRQGLYEQYF.

This chain connects TRBV28 to TRBJ1-4; no firm D call. V was pared by 5 bases and J by 12 bases, with 16 bases between. Germline V gives CDR1 MDHEN, CDR2 SYDVKM. The CDR3 has 13 residues. Here the CDR3 reads CASSGSVEVELFF. The DNA for the CDR3 is TGTGCCAGCAGTGGGTCGGTTGAGGTGGAACTGTTTTTT.

The rearrangement joins TRBV11-3 to TRBJ2-5; perhaps TRBD1 as D (7 bases). CDR1 and CDR2 (germline): SGHNT, YENEEA. Trimming removed 5 bases at V and 5 bases at J, with 15 bases between. This CDR3 contains 14 residues. CDR3 sequence (DNA): TGTGCCAGCAGCCCGGACAGGAGGGGGGAGACCCAGTACTTC. Translated, it gives CASSPDRRGETQYF.

This chain connects TRBV21-1 to TRBJ2-7; the DNA was not used to check the table's D call, TRBD1. TRBV21-1 is annotated as a pseudogene. There are 15 residues in the CDR3. CDR3 sequence (DNA): TGTGCCAGCAGCCAAACGTGGAGGGGGCCCTACGAGCAGTACTTC. Translating gives CASSQTWRGPYEQYF.

The rearrangement uses TRBV30 and TRBJ2-1, with 8 nucleotides matching TRBD1. The V gene end was trimmed by 0 bases and the J gene end by 9 bases; junction bases not matched to a gene: 4. Germline values: CDR1 GTSNPN, CDR2 SVGIG (reference sequence). CDR3 length: 13 amino acids. The CDR3 coding sequence is TGTGCCTGGAGTGTACAGGGGGAAGGTGAGCAGTTCTTC. Its translation is CAWSVQGEGEQFF.

This chain joins TRBV30 and TRBJ2-7; a weak D match, TRBD2 (7 bases). Germline assignment: CDR1 GTSNPN and CDR2 SVGIG (reference sequence). V lost 5 bases and J lost 2, with 19 bases in between. The CDR3 totals 15 residues. CDR3 coding DNA: TGTGCCTGGGGGGGAGGGACAACTACTACCTACGAGCAGTACTTC. Protein sequence: CAWGGGTTTTYEQYF.

This clone was seen a few times. The genes are TRBV12-5 and TRBJ1-1; D perhaps matches TRBD1 (5 bases). V shed 0 bases and J shed 1 base, with 9 bases lying between them. Germline CDR1 and CDR2: LGHNT and FRNRAP. The CDR3 sequence is 15 residues long. The CDR3 protein is CASGLVLTGNTEAFF. For the CDR3, the DNA is TGTGCTAGTGGTTTGGTCCTAACAGGGAACACTGAAGCTTTCTTT.

V is TRBV19 and J is TRBJ2-7; the match to TRBD1 covers 10 bases. The germline CDR1 and CDR2 sequences are LNHDA and SQIVND (reference sequence). V shed 7 bases and J 6 bases; nucleotides not matched to a gene: 9. The CDR3 covers 14 residues. The CDR3 DNA sequence: TGTGCCAGTAAGGTGACAGGGGGCCTTACCGAGCAGTACTTC. Translation: CASKVTGGLTEQYF.

The rearrangement joins TRBV5-1 to TRBJ1-3; D is perhaps TRBD1 (5 bases). Trimming took off 0 bases at V and 9 bases at J, with 16 bases between the two ends. The germline gives CDR1 SGHRS, CDR2 YFSETQ. The CDR3 is 15 residues long. CDR3 sequence: CASSLAESTRGTIYF. CDR3 coding DNA: TGCGCCAGCAGCTTGGCCGAATCGACAAGGGGCACCATATATTTT.

This clone appeared many times. The chain links TRBV2 to TRBJ2-7; maybe TRBD1 (6 bases). The CDR3 totals 15 residues. The germline V gene encodes CDR1 SNHLY and CDR2 FYNNEI. Deletions cut 0 bases from V and 3 bases from J, with 12 bases between. Here the CDR3 DNA reads TGTGCCAGCAGTGAAGCTGGGACAAAGATCTACGAGCAGTACTTC. It specifies CASSEAGTKIYEQYF.